Below are 17 T cell receptor beta chains sequenced from a single sample in a study of Ad26.COV2.S vaccination and SARS-CoV-2 variants. As for treatment: over 15 received Ad26.COV2.S at low or high dose, single or two shots; about 5 received placebo; per-sample allocation not given. Following the first vaccine or placebo injection, samples were taken on day 63. Profiled with immunoSEQ multiplex PCR; TCRdb holds only in-frame clones, not every one. Altogether about 410,000 clones are present, about 90% being singletons, with the ten largest covering roughly 1.7%. Specimen: peripheral blood, collected in a trial of Ad26.COV2.S vaccine versus placebo. Every receptor here comes from a person aged 18-60 years who received the Ad26.COV2.S COVID-19 vaccine or a placebo.

The V and J genes are TRBV2 and TRBJ1-2, with 8 nucleotides matching TRBD1. Germline CDR1 SNHLY, CDR2 FYNNEI. The length of the CDR3 is 14 residues. V was pared by 4 bases and J by 4 bases, with 5 bases of the junction left unmatched. The CDR3 is CASSGTGGSYGYTF. The DNA of the CDR3 is TGTGCCAGCAGTGGAACAGGGGGTAGCTATGGCTACACCTTC.

The chain links TRBV19 to TRBJ1-3; D remains unclear. This CDR3 has 13 amino acids. Trimming pared 10 bases from V and 0 bases from J, leaving 10 bases between. The germline V gene encodes CDR1 LNHDA and CDR2 SQIVND (reference sequence). The CDR3 DNA follows: TGTGCCACGGCCCAGAGCTCTGGAAACACCATATATTTT. Encoded protein: CATAQSSGNTIYF.

The genes are TRBV6-5 and TRBJ2-2; 12 bases fit TRBD2. V lost 8 bases and J lost 6; bases outside the gene matches: 7. This CDR3 contains 15 residues. CDR1 is MNHEY and CDR2 is SVGAGI in the germline V gene. The CDR3 sequence: CASAWTSGAPGELFF. CDR3 nucleotide sequence: TGTGCCAGCGCCTGGACTAGCGGGGCCCCCGGGGAGCTGTTTTTT.

The chain employs TRBV7-9 and TRBJ2-7; possible D gene TRBD2, 5 bases. In germline, CDR1 is SEHNR, CDR2 FQNEAQ (reference sequence). The length of the CDR3 is 14 residues. V lost 3 bases to trimming and J lost 2 bases, with 11 bases between them. This CDR3 reads CASSLEATTYEQYF. The CDR3, as DNA: TGTGCCAGCAGCTTGGAGGCTACTACCTACGAGCAGTACTTC. Complete variable domain (other parts from reference TRBV7-9 and TRBJ2-7): DTGVSQNPRHKITKRGQNVTFRCDPISEHNRLYWYRQTLGQGPEFLTYFQNEAQLEKSRLLSDRFSAERPKGSFSTLEIQRTEQGDSAMYLCASSLEATTYEQYFGPGTRLTVT.

The table lists this clone with a count of one. The J gene is TRBJ1-1, the V gene TRBV24-1; 7 bases align to TRBD1. Germline V gives CDR1 KGHDR, CDR2 SFDVKD. This CDR3 comprises 13 residues. The junction had 4 bases not matched to a gene; V was cut back by 9 bases and J by 1 base. The CDR3 bases are TGTGCCACCTCAGACAGGGAGAACACTGAAGCTTTCTTT. Protein product: CATSDRENTEAFF.

The chain recombines TRBV5-4 with TRBJ1-1, with unresolved D. This CDR3 region has 14 residues. V dropped 5 bases and J dropped 5 bases, with 16 bases sitting between them. Germline values: CDR1 SGHNT, CDR2 YYREEE (reference sequence). CDR3 DNA sequence: TGTGCCAGCAGGCCTCAAGAGCAATGGACTGAAGCTTTCTTT. Translated, it gives CASRPQEQWTEAFF.

This clone came up a few times. The chain's CDR3 is CASSLASEGGKSFF. In DNA, the CDR3 is TGTGCCAGCAGCTTAGCTTCAGAGGGGGGTAAGTCTTTCTTT. The V and J genes are TRBV7-9 and TRBJ1-1; tentatively, D is TRBD1 (6 bases). There are 14 residues in the CDR3. Deletions cut 0 bases from V and 12 bases from J, with 17 bases between. Germline CDR1 SEHNR, CDR2 FQNEAQ (reference sequence).

V usage is TRBV6-5 and J usage is TRBJ2-1; 7 bases align to TRBD1. The germline V gene encodes CDR1 MNHEY and CDR2 SVGAGI. The CDR3 extends over 14 amino acids. Germline trimming cut 10 bases from V and 0 bases from J; bases unmatched to any gene: 6. The CDR3 spells CATRGSISYNEQFF. Here the CDR3 DNA reads TGTGCCACCAGGGGGTCGATCTCCTACAATGAGCAGTTCTTC.

The genes are TRBV9 and TRBJ1-2; perhaps TRBD1 as D (6 bases). The germline V and J ends were trimmed by 0 bases and 6 bases, with 15 bases remaining between them. CDR1 is SGDLS, CDR2 YYNGEE, per germline. CDR3 size: 15 residues. The CDR3 region has the DNA TGTGCCAGCAGCGTAGAGTGGGGGCTAGGAGATGGCTACACCTTC. Its protein is CASSVEWGLGDGYTF.

In this sample, this clone turned up a few times. The chain is built from TRBV6-6 and TRBJ1-3; the D is unclear. The V and J ends lost 5 bases and 0 bases respectively, with 8 bases between them. Germline CDR1 reads MNHNY; CDR2 reads SVGAGI (reference sequence). CDR3 length equals 14 residues. This chain's CDR3 is CASSPTSSGNTIYF. CDR3 sequence (DNA): TGTGCCAGCAGTCCTACCTCCTCTGGAAACACCATATATTTT.

The chain employs TRBV24-1 and TRBJ2-1; 8 bases are shared with TRBD1. The CDR3 has 18 residues. Germline loops: CDR1 KGHDR, CDR2 SFDVKD. The ends lost 4 bases at V and 8 bases at J; junction bases unmatched: 18. CDR3 sequence: CATSEWDRLEPGRDEQFF. The CDR3, as DNA: TGTGCCACCAGTGAGTGGGACAGGTTGGAACCGGGGCGGGATGAGCAGTTCTTC.

V usage is TRBV12-3 or TRBV12-4 and J usage is TRBJ2-2; 7 bases agree with TRBD2. V was clipped by 6 bases and J by 6 bases; unmatched bases: 1. The CDR3 contains 12 residues. This CDR3 reads CASSRGAGELFF. CDR3 nucleotides: TGTGCCAGCAGCCGGGGGGCCGGGGAGCTGTTTTTT.

The chain carries TRBV28 and TRBJ1-1; D not certain. Germline V gene lookup returns CDR1 MDHEN and CDR2 SYDVKM. Trimming shortened V by 2 bases and J by 6 bases, and 13 bases separated the two germline ends. The CDR3 runs 14 residues. CDR3 sequence: CASSLRRYLPEAFF. The CDR3 nucleotides are TGTGCCAGCAGTTTACGGAGATATCTCCCTGAAGCTTTCTTT.

The chain links TRBV28 to TRBJ1-3, with D unresolved. Germline V CDR1 and CDR2: MDHEN, SYDVKM. Trimming cost V 6 bases and J 1 base, with 7 bases left between them. The CDR3 loop spans 13 amino acids. The DNA of the CDR3 is TGTGCCAGCAGGAGGATTTCTGGAAACACCATATATTTT. Translation: CASRRISGNTIYF.

The chain links TRBV5-1 to TRBJ2-1, with 9 bases aligning to TRBD1. V shed 7 bases, J shed 1 base, and the junction held 3 bases outside the gene matches. This CDR3 contains 14 residues. Looked up from germline, CDR1 is SGHRS and CDR2 is YFSETQ. This CDR3 is CASSGQGSYNEQFF. DNA for the CDR3: TGCGCCAGCTCGGGACAGGGATCCTACAATGAGCAGTTCTTC.

The V gene is TRBV14, the J gene TRBJ2-7, with D possibly TRBD1 on 6 matching bases. The CDR3 has 16 residues. The V end was cut by 5 bases, the J end by 2 bases, with 19 bases between. CDR1 and CDR2 (germline): SGHDN, FVKESK. The CDR3 here is CASSFNTGHPTYEQYF. Written as DNA, the CDR3 is TGTGCCAGCAGCTTTAACACGGGACACCCAACCTACGAGCAGTACTTC.

The chain couples TRBV29-1 to TRBJ2-3; tentative D call: TRBD2 (6 bases). CDR1 SQVTM and CDR2 ANQGSEA come from the germline V gene. CDR3 length: 14 residues. CDR3 nucleotides: TGCACCGCGGTTGGCGGGACTTCCGCAGATACGCAGTATTTT. It yields the protein CTAVGGTSADTQYF.